The clone carrying this T cell receptor beta chain has only a few counts. TCRdb re-analysed the 5' RACE reads in MiXCR, keeping a single row per CDR3 protein. The repertoire has about 340,000 distinct CDR3 sequences, roughly 12% of them found once; the top ten carry around 7.2%. The record originates from a study of identical twins. CDR1 and CDR2 (germline): SEHNR, FQNEAQ (reference sequence). V lost 1 base and J lost 5, with 16 bases in between. This CDR3 comprises 16 residues. This sample was also put to use in a study of yellow fever vaccine responses in identical twins. This second study says: On the reported evidence, twins' vaccine T cell responses seemed partly convergent and partly personalized.

The sequenced sample was CD8+ T cells sorted from blood. This clonotype was sampled from a woman younger than 35 in good health. The chain joins TRBV7-9 to TRBJ2-3; the D gene is possibly TRBD2 (5 bases). CDR3: CASSLVEAPGLDTQYF. The CDR3 DNA sequence: TGTGCCAGCAGCTTAGTGGAGGCACCGGGGTTAGATACGCAGTATTTT.